The clone carrying this T cell receptor (beta chain) was observed once. Trimming at V came to 6 bases and at J to 2 bases, leaving 2 bases not matched to a gene. The CDR3 contains 13 residues. Germline V CDR1 and CDR2: LGHDT, YNNKEL (reference sequence). Clinical history as reported by participants underpinned cohort assignment. These data come from a study of blood T cell repertoires in COVID-19. Clones were sequenced by immunoSEQ multiplex PCR, and TCRdb holds only the in-frame ones, with some missing. Altogether about 140,000 clones are present, over 75% being singletons, with the ten largest covering about 2.9%.

Sample: PBMCs or T cells enriched from blood (not recorded which). This TCR was sampled from a woman in her 50s who had recovered from COVID-19. J is TRBJ2-7 and V is TRBV3-1 (or the pseudogene TRBV3-2), with 9 bases identical to TRBD2. The DNA of the CDR3 is TGTGCCAGCAGGCCTAGCGGGGCCTACGAGCAGTACTTC. It codes for CASRPSGAYEQYF.